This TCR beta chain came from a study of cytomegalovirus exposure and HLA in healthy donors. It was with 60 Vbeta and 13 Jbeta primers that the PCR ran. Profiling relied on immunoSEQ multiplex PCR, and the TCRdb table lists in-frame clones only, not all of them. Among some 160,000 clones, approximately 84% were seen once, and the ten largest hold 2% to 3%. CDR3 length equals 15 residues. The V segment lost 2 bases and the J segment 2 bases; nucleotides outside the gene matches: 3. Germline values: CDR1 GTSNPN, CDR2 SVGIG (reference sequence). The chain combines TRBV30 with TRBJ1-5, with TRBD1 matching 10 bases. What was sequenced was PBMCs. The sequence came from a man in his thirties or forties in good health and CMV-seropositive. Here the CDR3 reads CAWSFGTGGNQPQHF. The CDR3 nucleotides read TGTGCCTGGAGTTTTGGGACAGGGGGCAATCAGCCCCAGCATTTT.